The 19 T cell receptor beta chains in this list originate from one sample, sequenced in a study of CD8+ T cells in alopecia areata. Samples from alopecia areata patients were lesional scalp punch biopsies and peripheral blood. RNA was extracted and reverse transcribed into cDNA as the sequencing template. Profiled with immunoSEQ multiplex PCR; TCRdb holds only in-frame clones, not every one. The table shows about 5,500 clones, with just over 60% occurring only once. The sample in question was skin, obtained at week 0. These receptors were obtained from a human donor with alopecia areata.

A few counts support this clone. This sequence joins TRBV7-9 and TRBJ2-5, with D perhaps given as TRBD1 or TRBD2 (6 bases each). Germline CDR1 is SEHNR and CDR2 is FQNEAQ (reference sequence). The V end was cut by 4 bases, the J end by 2 bases, with 11 bases between. This CDR3 contains 14 residues. CDR3 sequence: CASSSRGRQETQYF. The CDR3 coding sequence is TGTGCCAGCAGCTCTCGGGGGCGACAAGAGACCCAGTACTTC.

Only a few counts were recorded for this clone. The chain joins TRBV7-8 to TRBJ2-1, with a weak D call TRBD1 (6 bases). CDR3 length equals 15 residues. Germline CDR1 and CDR2: SGHVS and FQNEAQ. V lost 1 base, J lost 7 bases, and 14 bases lay in between. CDR3 amino acids: CASSLVPHRDNEQFF. CDR3 bases: TGTGCCAGCAGCTTAGTCCCCCACAGGGATAATGAGCAGTTCTTC.

The genes are TRBV6-5 and TRBJ1-4; D uncertain. The CDR3 has 15 amino acids. Germline assignment: CDR1 MNHEY and CDR2 SVGAGI. Trimming shortened V by 4 bases and J by 4 bases, and 13 bases separated the two germline ends. CDR3 coding DNA: TGTGCCAGCAGTTGGACTATCAGCGGTAATGAAAAACTGTTTTTT. This sequence encodes CASSWTISGNEKLFF.

J is TRBJ2-7 and V is TRBV5-1; D is perhaps TRBD1 (6 bases). Germline V CDR1 and CDR2: SGHRS, YFSETQ. The CDR3 is made up of 20 amino acids. The V and J ends lost 4 bases and 1 base respectively, with 30 bases between them. The CDR3 loop reads CASSGGWIGGVLGTSYEQYF. DNA for the CDR3: TGCGCCAGCAGCGGCGGCTGGATAGGGGGAGTGTTGGGTACGTCCTACGAGCAGTACTTC.

The rearrangement uses TRBV5-4 and TRBJ2-1; 8 bases map to TRBD2. With V trimmed by 4 bases and J by 0 bases, 9 bases remained unmatched. There are 17 residues in the CDR3. Germline values: CDR1 SGHNT, CDR2 YYREEE (reference sequence). The chain's CDR3 is CASSPGLGPSSYNEQFF. The CDR3 region has the DNA TGTGCCAGCAGCCCGGGACTAGGGCCGAGCTCCTACAATGAGCAGTTCTTC.

This chain's CDR3 is CASSLDRTGGRETQYF. CDR3 DNA sequence: TGTGCCAGCAGCTTAGATAGGACAGGGGGGAGAGAGACCCAGTACTTC. V and J are TRBV11-2 and TRBJ2-5; 10 bases align to TRBD1. The trim removed 0 bases at V and 4 bases at J, leaving 5 bases unmatched. This CDR3 contains 16 residues. CDR1 and CDR2 (germline): SGHAT, FQNNGV.

In this sample, this clone is large (0.1 to 1%). V and J are TRBV4-1 and TRBJ1-1; a possible D gene is TRBD1 (6 bases). The V gene's germline CDR1 is MGHRA and CDR2 YSYEKL. This CDR3 spans 15 amino acids. With 0 bases removed from V and 0 bases from J, the gap between germline ends came to 8 bases. The CDR3 is CASSQDDRLNTEAFF. CDR3 nucleotides: TGCGCCAGCAGCCAAGATGACAGGCTGAACACTGAAGCTTTCTTT.

This chain links TRBV6-5 with TRBJ2-4; tentatively, D is TRBD1 or TRBD2 (7 bases each). Trimming shortened V by 4 bases and J by 7 bases, and 14 bases separated the two germline ends. The germline V gene encodes CDR1 MNHEY and CDR2 SVGAGI. CDR3 length equals 14 residues. CDR3: CASSFRGGGNIQYF. DNA for the CDR3: TGTGCCAGCAGTTTCAGGGGGGGCGGGAACATTCAGTACTTC.

This clone was counted a few times. The gene calls are TRBV28 and TRBJ1-5; unclear D gene. There are 16 residues in the CDR3. The germline V gene encodes CDR1 MDHEN and CDR2 SYDVKM. V lost 3 bases, J lost 2 bases, and 14 bases lay in between. The CDR3 protein is CASSFFWRTGNQPQHF. In DNA form, the CDR3 reads TGTGCCAGCAGTTTTTTCTGGAGGACCGGCAATCAGCCCCAGCATTTT.

V usage is TRBV5-1 and J usage is TRBJ1-1; 9 bases match TRBD1. With V trimmed by 0 bases and J by 5 bases, 5 bases remained unmatched. The CDR3 is 15 residues long. CDR1 is SGHRS and CDR2 is YFSETQ in the germline V gene. DNA of the CDR3: TGCGCCAGCAGCTTGGAAGGGACAGGGTATACTGAAGCTTTCTTT. It encodes CASSLEGTGYTEAFF. Using reference TRBV5-1 and TRBJ1-1 for the parts outside the CDR3, the full variable domain is KAGVTQTPRYLIKTRGQQVTLSCSPISGHRSVSWYQQTPGQGLQFLFEYFSETQRNKGNFPGRFSGRQFSNSRSEMNVSTLELGDSALYLCASSLEGTGYTEAFFGQGTRLTVV.

This chain links TRBV14 with TRBJ1-4; possibly TRBD1 for D (6 bases). The CDR3 extends over 16 amino acids. V lost 4 bases to trimming and J lost 3 bases, with 15 bases between them. Germline CDR1 reads SGHDN; CDR2 reads FVKESK. CDR3 loop: CASSPLEGESNEKLFF. The CDR3 DNA reads as TGTGCCAGCAGCCCCCTCGAGGGGGAGTCTAATGAAAAACTGTTTTTT.

The chain employs TRBV7-3 and TRBJ2-6; 10 nucleotides agree with TRBD1. The CDR3 contains 17 residues. Germline V gene data show CDR1 as SGHTA and CDR2 as FQGTGA. With 5 bases clipped from V and 1 base from J, the junction kept 5 bases outside the gene matches. In DNA, the CDR3 is TGTGCCAGCAGCGTGACAGGGGGCGCTTCTGGGGCCAACGTCCTGACTTTC. It is translated as CASSVTGGASGANVLTF.

This clone came up a few times. The chain carries TRBV7-4 and TRBJ1-2; D gene uncertain. The germline CDR1 and CDR2 sequences are SGHVT and SQSDAQ. This CDR3 region has 11 residues. V lost 3 bases to trimming and J lost 5 bases, with 4 bases between them. CDR3 amino acids: CASSLTYGYTF. CDR3 DNA sequence: TGTGCCAGCAGCTTGACATATGGCTACACCTTC.

This clone was counted only a few times. The J gene is TRBJ1-2, the V gene TRBV4-2, with TRBD1 as a possible D gene (6 bases). Trimming removed 0 bases from V and 3 bases from J, with 17 bases in between. In germline, CDR1 is LGHNA, CDR2 YNFKEQ. The CDR3 has 17 amino acids. The chain's CDR3 is CASSQDYGQGMDYGYTF. The CDR3, as DNA: TGTGCCAGCAGCCAAGACTATGGGCAGGGGATGGACTATGGCTACACCTTC.

In regard to this clone: The same CDR3 also results from other DNA sequences found in this sample. The chain has TRBV7-9 and TRBJ2-2, with D perhaps TRBD1 (6 bases). Germline-derived CDR1 and CDR2 are SEHNR and FQNEAQ (reference sequence). Trimming shortened V by 5 bases and J by 1 base, and 8 bases separated the two germline ends. CDR3 length: 14 residues. The CDR3 sequence: CASSLQGNTGELFF. In DNA, the CDR3 is TGTGCCAGCAGCCTACAGGGGAACACCGGGGAGCTGTTTTTT.

There are a few counts of this clone. This rearrangement joins TRBV6-5 to TRBJ1-1, with D perhaps matching TRBD1 (6 bases). Germline assignment: CDR1 MNHEY and CDR2 SVGAGI. This CDR3 has 12 amino acids. V shed 6 bases and J shed 4 bases, with 9 bases lying between them. The CDR3: CASSDRFTEAFF. The CDR3 DNA follows: TGTGCCAGCAGCGACAGGTTCACTGAAGCTTTCTTT.

The table lists this clone with a few counts. CDR3 sequence reads: CASSLALAYEQYF. In nucleotides, the CDR3 is TGTGCCAGCAGCTTAGCGCTAGCCTACGAGCAGTACTTC. The V and J genes are TRBV7-2 and TRBJ2-7, with D hard to call. This CDR3 is 13 amino acids long. Trimming pared 0 bases from V and 2 bases from J, leaving 5 bases between. CDR1 and CDR2 from the germline V gene are SGHTA and FQGNSA.

The chain combines TRBV5-1 with TRBJ2-5, with D perhaps matching TRBD1 (6 bases). V lost 4 bases and J lost 4, with 8 bases in between. Germline CDR1 SGHRS, CDR2 YFSETQ. The CDR3 contains 12 residues. CDR3: CASSLRGETQYF. CDR3 in DNA: TGCGCCAGCAGCCTCAGGGGAGAGACCCAGTACTTC.

For this clone: The sample carries other DNA sequences with the same CDR3. J is TRBJ2-1 and V is TRBV2, with 9 positions matching TRBD2. Germline V gives CDR1 SNHLY, CDR2 FYNNEI. The CDR3 extends over 15 amino acids. V dropped 6 bases and J dropped 7; count of bases not matched to a gene: 10. The CDR3 sequence is CASRGKRGVNNEQFF. CDR3 nucleotides: TGTGCCAGCAGAGGAAAGCGGGGGGTGAATAATGAGCAGTTCTTC.